These 16 T cell receptor beta chains were sequenced from one sample in a study of cytomegalovirus exposure and HLA in healthy donors. Generated by immunoSEQ multiplex PCR, the TCRdb table keeps only in-frame clones and is missing some. The sample lists about 49,000 clones, nearly 95% occurring once. Sequenced material: PBMCs. Receptors originate from a woman aged 18 to 35 in good health and CMV-seropositive.

The V call is TRBV11-2, the J call TRBJ2-7, with 11 bases fitting TRBD2. Losses at the gene ends were 2 bases for V and 2 bases for J; bases not matched to a gene: 8. CDR3 length equals 17 residues. Germline values: CDR1 SGHAT, CDR2 FQNNGV. The CDR3 bases are TGTGCCAGCAGCTTATACCTAGCGGGAGGCCGGACCTACGAGCAGTACTTC. This gives the protein CASSLYLAGGRTYEQYF.

V usage is TRBV7-2 and J usage is TRBJ1-1; 10 bases match TRBD1. V was clipped by 5 bases and J by 2 bases; unmatched bases: 5. Germline CDR1 reads SGHTA; CDR2 reads FQGNSA. CDR3 length equals 15 residues. Written as DNA, the CDR3 is TGTGCCAGCAGCCTTGACAGGGGGCCTAACACTGAAGCTTTCTTT. The encoded protein is CASSLDRGPNTEAFF.

The chain has TRBV27 and TRBJ2-7; 10 nucleotides match TRBD2. The CDR3 spans 14 residues. Germline assignment: CDR1 MNHEY and CDR2 SMNVEV (reference sequence). The junction had 2 bases not matched to a gene; V was cut back by 4 bases and J by 2 bases. The CDR3 sequence: CASSSSGRAYEQYF. Here the CDR3 DNA reads TGTGCCAGCAGTTCGAGCGGGAGGGCCTACGAGCAGTACTTC.

The CDR3 loop is CASSRESYNEQFF. CDR3 DNA sequence: TGTGCCAGCAGTCGGGAGTCCTACAATGAGCAGTTCTTC. The chain uses TRBV6-4 and TRBJ2-1; tentative D call: TRBD2 (6 bases). The CDR3 runs 13 residues. CDR1 and CDR2 (germline): MRHNA, SNTAGT. V shed 5 bases and J shed 1 base, with 6 bases lying between them.

The genes are TRBV5-1 and TRBJ2-5; the match to TRBD1 covers 11 bases. V dropped 7 bases and J dropped 5; count of bases not matched to a gene: 7. The CDR3 runs 14 residues. In germline, CDR1 is SGHRS, CDR2 YFSETQ. The CDR3 nucleotides are TGCGCCAGCGGAGGGACAGGGGGTGCGGAGACCCAGTACTTC. Protein: CASGGTGGAETQYF.

This chain uses TRBV19 with TRBJ2-7, with D perhaps matching TRBD1 (5 bases). V lost 5 bases, J lost 3 bases, and 14 bases lay in between. Germline CDR1 LNHDA, CDR2 SQIVND (reference sequence). The CDR3 is made up of 14 amino acids. CDR3 DNA sequence: TGTGCCAGTAGTGCCAGGGTTGGGTACTACGAGCAGTACTTC. It codes for CASSARVGYYEQYF. The full variable domain, its missing parts supplied by reference TRBV19 and TRBJ2-7, is DGGITQSPKYLFRKEGQNVTLSCEQNLNHDAMYWYRQDPGQGLRLIYYSQIVNDFQKGDIAEGYSVSREKKESFPLTVTSAQKNPTAFYLCASSARVGYYEQYFGPGTRLTVT.

The chain carries TRBV18 and TRBJ2-3, with TRBD1 as a possible D gene (5 bases). Trimming stripped 2 bases from V and 2 bases from J, with 11 bases between. Germline V lookup: CDR1 KGHSH, CDR2 LQKENI. The CDR3 is 15 amino acids. CDR3 sequence reads: CASSPFQGLTDTQYF. DNA for the CDR3: TGTGCCAGCTCACCATTCCAGGGCCTCACAGATACGCAGTATTTT.

The count of this clone is one. This sequence joins TRBV7-2 and TRBJ2-1; 7 nucleotides agree with TRBD1. V lost 5 bases to trimming and J lost 4 bases; unmatched junction nucleotides: 8. Germline V lookup: CDR1 SGHTA, CDR2 FQGNSA. The CDR3 totals 15 residues. The CDR3 coding sequence is TGTGCCAGCAGCGCGGACAGGAATCTATACAATGAGCAGTTCTTC. It specifies CASSADRNLYNEQFF.

This chain joins TRBV30 and TRBJ1-1, with TRBD1 identical over 7 bases. Germline lookup yields CDR1 GTSNPN and CDR2 SVGIG (reference sequence). This CDR3 comprises 12 residues. V was clipped by 7 bases and J by 5 bases; unmatched bases: 7. DNA for the CDR3: TGTGCCTCTGACAGGGTGGGGACTGAAGCTTTCTTT. Its translation is CASDRVGTEAFF.

The chain recombines TRBV27 with TRBJ2-2; 11 positions agree with TRBD1. This CDR3 region has 21 residues. The V gene end was trimmed by 5 bases and the J gene end by 0 bases; junction bases not matched to a gene: 17. Germline V gene sequence: CDR1 MNHEY, CDR2 SMNVEV (reference sequence). CDR3 bases: TGTGCCAGCAGTCCGGACAGGGGGCGATTCTCCTCGTACGCGAACACCGGGGAGCTGTTTTTT. Translating it yields CASSPDRGRFSSYANTGELFF.

V and J are TRBV6-5 and TRBJ2-5; a weak D match, TRBD1 (5 bases). CDR1 MNHEY and CDR2 SVGAGI come from the germline V gene. This CDR3 spans 16 amino acids. Between the trimmed V and J ends, which lost 3 bases and 2 bases, there was a span of 16 bases. CDR3 sequence reads: CASSYLSTATQETQYF. In DNA, the CDR3 is TGTGCCAGCAGTTATTTATCGACAGCAACACAAGAGACCCAGTACTTC.

V gene TRBV7-9 combines with J gene TRBJ2-1; D call uncertain. The CDR3 contains 15 residues. V was shortened by 6 bases and J by 2 bases, with 14 bases between the two germline ends. Germline-derived CDR1 and CDR2 are SEHNR and FQNEAQ (reference sequence). CDR3 amino acids: CASSSDKQPYNEQFF. Here the CDR3 DNA reads TGTGCCAGCAGTTCTGATAAACAACCCTACAATGAGCAGTTCTTC. The variable domain in full, completed from reference TRBV7-9 and TRBJ2-1, reads DTGVSQNPRHKITKRGQNVTFRCDPISEHNRLYWYRQTLGQGPEFLTYFQNEAQLEKSRLLSDRFSAERPKGSFSTLEIQRTEQGDSAMYLCASSSDKQPYNEQFFGPGTRLTVL.

The chain couples TRBV5-1 to TRBJ1-1, with D tentatively TRBD1 (6 bases). Deletions cut 4 bases from V and 7 bases from J, with 17 bases between. Germline-derived CDR1 and CDR2 are SGHRS and YFSETQ. The CDR3 runs to 14 residues. The DNA of the CDR3 is TGCGCCAGCAGCCTAAACAGGGCGCCGGATGAAGCTTTCTTT. It yields the protein CASSLNRAPDEAFF.

The chain is built from TRBV7-3 and TRBJ2-2; a weak D match, TRBD1 (6 bases). The CDR3 loop spans 13 amino acids. V lost 4 bases and J lost 7, with 10 bases in between. Germline assignment: CDR1 SGHTA and CDR2 FQGTGA. CDR3 residues: CASSSGVDGELFF. The CDR3 nucleotides read TGTGCCAGCAGCTCAGGGGTGGACGGGGAGCTGTTTTTT. Supplemented by reference TRBV7-3 and TRBJ2-2, the full variable domain reads GAGVSQTPSNKVTEKGKYVELRCDPISGHTALYWYRQSLGQGPEFLIYFQGTGAADDSGLPNDRFFAVRPEGSVSTLKIQRTERGDSAVYLCASSSGVDGELFFGEGSRLTVL.

The sample holds one count of this clone. The chain joins TRBV6-1 to TRBJ2-5; D may be TRBD2 (6 bases). Germline loops: CDR1 MNHNS, CDR2 SASEGT. V was pared by 6 bases and J by 1 base, with 12 bases between. This CDR3 has 14 residues. CDR3 sequence: CASSPPGLQETQYF. DNA of the CDR3: TGTGCCAGCAGCCCCCCGGGACTCCAAGAGACCCAGTACTTC.

This chain connects TRBV5-5 to TRBJ2-7; 8 nucleotides line up with TRBD2. V shed 5 bases and J 2 bases; nucleotides not matched to a gene: 6. The CDR3 has 14 residues. The V gene's germline CDR1 is SGHKS and CDR2 YYEKEE (reference sequence). The CDR3 protein is CASSQPGLAYEQYF. CDR3 DNA: TGTGCCAGCAGTCAGCCGGGACTAGCCTACGAGCAGTACTTC. The variable domain in full, with the rest retrieved from reference TRBV5-5 and TRBJ2-7, is DAGVTQSPTHLIKTRGQQVTLRCSPISGHKSVSWYQQVLGQGPQFIFQYYEKEERGRGNFPDRFSARQFPNYSSELNVNALLLGDSALYLCASSQPGLAYEQYFGPGTRLTVT.